These T cell receptor beta chains were read from a single sample in a study of CD4 T cells in relation to SARS-CoV-2 and coronaviruses. The antigens for these receptors are not known. TCRdb's table, derived via immunoSEQ multiplex PCR, lists solely in-frame clones and lacks some. The sample contains about 21,000 clones, around 67% of which appear only once. The sequencing input was CD4+ T cells from PBMCs, cultured in vitro. These receptors came from a human donor in good health. Each CDR3 is given with its conserved first and last residue.

v_call	j_call	cdr3_aa
TRBV5-1	TRBJ2-2	CASSLDTGGASGELFF
TRBV7-9	TRBJ1-1	CASSSQEGAEAFF
TRBV19	TRBJ1-3	CASSVDSSGNTIYF
TRBV3-1/TRBV3-2	TRBJ2-7	CASSQDLAYEQYF
TRBV10-3	TRBJ2-1	CAISVLTSSSYNEQFF
TRBV6-5	TRBJ2-4	CASGRGVNIQYF
TRBV10-3	TRBJ2-7	CAISESVYEQYF
TRBV3-1/TRBV3-2	TRBJ2-7	CASSQAFSYEQYF
TRBV5-6	TRBJ1-1	CASSPPPPGDTEAFF
TRBV7-3	TRBJ2-2	CASSFSSNTGELFF
TRBV2	TRBJ1-6	CASIELGIDNSPLHF
TRBV28	TRBJ1-5	CASSFGAGGNQPQHF
TRBV19	TRBJ2-2	CASSTGLGTAGELFF
TRBV28	TRBJ2-4	CASSSGTSGVQYF
TRBV6-2/TRBV6-3	TRBJ1-1	CASSSTGYTEAFF
TRBV3-1/TRBV3-2	TRBJ2-5	CASSQGPASMYF
TRBV7-7	TRBJ2-1	CASSLGSLAGVNEQFF
TRBV7-9	TRBJ2-5	CASVVKSGGETQYF
TRBV29-1	TRBJ2-7	CSVGVAGGYEQYF
TRBV6-2/TRBV6-3	TRBJ2-3	CASSYPEDLYTDTQYF
TRBV4-3	TRBJ1-5	CASSQDWQGWSQPQHF
TRBV5-4	TRBJ2-4	CASSLYRRGPDIQYF
TRBV10-3	TRBJ1-3	CAISEHRGSSGNTIYF
TRBV9	TRBJ2-7	CASRGVGDEQYF
TRBV7-2	TRBJ2-1	CASSLEAGVYNEQFF
TRBV3-1/TRBV3-2	TRBJ2-5	CASSQERPLKETQYF
TRBV29-1	TRBJ1-1	CSVVSSLEAFF
TRBV5-4	TRBJ1-2	CASSEKRGDYGYTF
TRBV11-2	TRBJ1-1	CASSPPGRSNTEAFF
TRBV2	TRBJ1-5	CASSESLGYWGNQPQHF
TRBV5-1	TRBJ1-4	CASTPEPDNEKLFF
TRBV6-5	TRBJ2-5	CASSPRETQYF
TRBV7-2	TRBJ2-7	CASSLATHLAGTAGGSYEQYF
TRBV5-1	TRBJ2-5	CASSKGQGTETQYF
TRBV11-2	TRBJ1-3	CASSRQYSGNTIYF
TRBV29-1	TRBJ2-7	CSTTTGGNNEQYF
TRBV27	TRBJ1-2	CASSLSRGNYGYTF
TRBV15	TRBJ2-7	CATSRDRGGPYEQYF
TRBV7-7	TRBJ2-1	CASSLRLGGEQFF
TRBV9	TRBJ2-2	CASSERGPGELFF